This paragraph covers one TCR beta chain sequence. Unseparated into fractions, whole blood served as the source from which total RNA was extracted. The sample originates from a study of human T cells and chemical hapten exposure. CDR3 length: 14 residues. Germline V gene sequence: CDR1 DFQATT, CDR2 SNEGSKA (reference sequence). Trimming cost V 0 bases and J 7 bases; bases outside gene matches: 8. During construction of the library, unique molecular identifiers were attached to individual cDNA molecules for quantitative, reproducible TCR counting. As handled by the study authors: Individual samples carried between roughly 23,224 and 690,600 TCRs, with 95,638 as the median. TCRdb re-derived calls from the 5' RACE reads in MiXCR, one entry per CDR3 protein. TCRdb's processing, not the study's, gives the V and J calls here. Found here are approximately 80,000 distinct CDR3 sequences, less than 20% of them singletons; the top ten hold almost 7%.

This chain connects TRBV20-1 to TRBJ2-7; 8 bases match TRBD1. The receptor's source is a female donor in good health. CDR3 in DNA: TGCAGTGCTAGAGATGCAGGGGGCAGGGGAGAGCAGTACTTC. This gives the protein CSARDAGGRGEQYF.